Below, one T cell receptor (beta chain) is given with its context. This CDR3 region has 15 residues. V shed 8 bases and J shed 0 bases, with 15 bases lying between them. Germline CDR1 and CDR2: KGHDR and SFDVKD. The data were taken from a study of blood T cell repertoires in COVID-19. About the study: Acute and convalescent COVID-19 samples came from the United States, Italy and Spain. From T cells, B-cell-depleted T cells, or PBMCs came the material, which was cDNA or gDNA.

In the authors' workflow: Nucleated cell number was recorded as an estimate derived from reference gene primer amplification. Some clones are missing from TCRdb's copy, which holds only in-frame ones; the method was immunoSEQ multiplex PCR. For V, J and clone size, that table is used; D and trimming come from the DNA. Of about 120,000 clones listed, around four fifths are singletons. The sequence was collected from a man younger than 45 with acute or convalescent COVID-19. Sample: peripheral blood. This chain links TRBV24-1 with TRBJ1-1; D is uncertain. The CDR3: CATILPPGMNTEAFF. DNA of the CDR3: TGTGCCACCATCCTGCCTCCGGGGATGAACACTGAAGCTTTCTTT.